The 11 T cell receptor beta chains given below trace back to one sample, sequenced in a study of blood T cell repertoires in COVID-19. The protocol was immunoSEQ multiplex PCR, while the TCRdb copy is restricted to in-frame clones and leaves out a portion. The table includes over 150,000 clones, about four fifths detected once. Sequencing was performed on peripheral blood. Every receptor here comes from a woman older than 75 with COVID-19, enrolled during active disease.

The chain recombines TRBV2 with TRBJ2-7, with TRBD2 identical over 13 bases. In germline, CDR1 is SNHLY, CDR2 FYNNEI. This CDR3 is 15 amino acids long. The V segment lost 7 bases and the J segment 2 bases; nucleotides outside the gene matches: 5. Here the CDR3 DNA reads TGTGCCAGCACCCTACTAGCGGGGGGGCCCTACGAGCAGTACTTC. Protein sequence: CASTLLAGGPYEQYF.

CDR3 DNA sequence: TGTGCCAGCAGCCTCATTTACGGAGACTACGAGCAGTACTTC. This sequence encodes CASSLIYGDYEQYF. V gene TRBV11-2 combines with J gene TRBJ2-7; no definite D call. The germline V and J ends were trimmed by 5 bases and 3 bases, with 14 bases remaining between them. The V gene's germline CDR1 is SGHAT and CDR2 FQNNGV. The CDR3 length is 14 residues.

The DNA of the CDR3 is TGTGCCAGCAGTTCTGCCAGGGGGGTAGAAAAACTGTTTTTT. This gives the protein CASSSARGVEKLFF. This sequence joins TRBV6-6 and TRBJ1-4, with 7 bases matching TRBD1. J gave up 8 bases and V 4 bases, and 7 bases lay outside the gene matches. This CDR3 has 14 residues. Germline V gene lookup returns CDR1 MNHNY and CDR2 SVGAGI (reference sequence).

The genes are TRBV5-1 and TRBJ2-7; D gene uncertain. The ends were cut back, 0 bases at V and 2 bases at J, with 6 bases in the middle. Germline V gene data show CDR1 as SGHRS and CDR2 as YFSETQ. CDR3 length: 13 amino acids. This CDR3 reads CASSLGRAYEQYF. The CDR3 coding sequence is TGCGCCAGCAGCTTGGGACGGGCCTACGAGCAGTACTTC.

The gene calls are TRBV3-1 (or the pseudogene TRBV3-2) and TRBJ1-4; perhaps TRBD1 as D (5 bases). This CDR3 region has 16 residues. V was trimmed by 5 bases and J by 7 bases, leaving 20 bases between them. Germline assignment: CDR1 LGHDT and CDR2 YNNKEL (reference sequence). CDR3 sequence (DNA): TGTGCCAGCAGCTACCTCGGGAGGGGCGATGGTGAAAAACTGTTTTTT. Its translation is CASSYLGRGDGEKLFF.

This chain links TRBV2 with TRBJ2-3, with TRBD2 identical over 8 bases. This CDR3 contains 14 residues. The germline V gene has CDR1 SNHLY and CDR2 FYNNEI. V shed 7 bases, J shed 5 bases, and the junction held 8 bases outside the gene matches. The CDR3 here is CASKISGGVDTQYF. The CDR3 coding sequence is TGTGCCAGCAAGATCAGCGGGGGCGTAGATACGCAGTATTTT.

The chain joins TRBV18 to TRBJ2-2, with D tentatively TRBD1 (6 bases). The CDR3 runs 14 residues. The V gene's germline CDR1 is KGHSH and CDR2 LQKENI. V lost 6 bases to trimming and J lost 4 bases, with 12 bases between them. CDR3 sequence: CASSPQGSTGELFF. CDR3 sequence (DNA): TGTGCCAGCTCTCCTCAGGGGAGCACCGGGGAGCTGTTTTTT.

The rearrangement links TRBV16 to TRBJ1-1; 9 bases fit TRBD1. The CDR3 sequence is 17 residues long. The V and J ends lost 1 base and 5 bases, in that order; junction bases with no gene match: 11. The V gene's germline CDR1 is KGHSY and CDR2 FQNENV. For the CDR3, the DNA is TGTGCCAGCAGCCAATTCTTTATAAGACAGGGGGGGACTGAAGCTTTCTTT. As protein: CASSQFFIRQGGTEAFF.

The rearrangement links TRBV6-6 to TRBJ1-2; a possible D gene is TRBD1 (5 bases). This CDR3 comprises 15 residues. Germline values: CDR1 MNHNY, CDR2 SVGAGI (reference sequence). Trimming removed 0 bases from V and 3 bases from J, with 11 bases in between. The CDR3 loop is CASSYSGQGDYGYTF. The CDR3 DNA reads TGTGCCAGCAGTTACTCGGGGCAGGGTGACTATGGCTACACCTTC.

V gene TRBV14 combines with J gene TRBJ1-2; D is undetermined. Between the trimmed V and J ends, which lost 4 bases and 6 bases, there was a span of 12 bases. The germline V gene encodes CDR1 SGHDN and CDR2 FVKESK. The CDR3 contains 13 residues. The CDR3 nucleotides are TGTGCCAGCAGCCTAGACTTACCGGATGGCTACACCTTC. Amino acid sequence: CASSLDLPDGYTF.

The rearrangement joins TRBV3-1 (or the pseudogene TRBV3-2) to TRBJ2-1, with TRBD2 matching 10 bases. The germline V gene has CDR1 LGHDT and CDR2 YNNKEL (reference sequence). This CDR3 region has 18 residues. V lost 4 bases to trimming and J lost 2 bases; unmatched junction nucleotides: 11. The CDR3 sequence: CASSPRIAGGRAYNEQFF. In DNA, the CDR3 is TGTGCCAGCAGCCCCCGGATAGCGGGGGGCCGGGCCTACAATGAGCAGTTCTTC.